This T cell receptor (beta chain) emerged from a study of human T cells and chemical hapten exposure. Study overall: On 2 cm by 2 cm of upper inner arm skin, sensitization was performed with 2% DPC.

Only a few counts were recorded for this clonotype. Its target is not known. Time point indicated: patch test 3, about 24 weeks after DPC sensitization. The treatment denotes: therapeutic diphenylcyclopropenone sensitization with weekly scalp DPC. Regarding the study as a whole: Expanded TCRs made up significantly more big CDR3 similarity clusters than controls did.

The CDR3 extends over 15 amino acids. The germline gives CDR1 DFQATT, CDR2 SNEGSKA (reference sequence). The V end lost 0 bases, the J end lost 4 bases, and 15 bases lay between the germline ends. Individual cDNA molecules each carried unique molecular identifiers attached by the library. Original processing notes: Individual samples carried between roughly 23,224 and 700,000 TCRs, with some 100,000 as the median. A single record per CDR3 protein comes from TCRdb applying MiXCR to the RACE reads. These V and J calls rely on TCRdb rather than the paper's analysis. The repertoire has approximately 110,000 distinct CDR3 sequences, nearly 35% of them found once; the top ten carry roughly 2.5%.

Specimen: whole blood, collected in connection with sensitization to the hapten diphenylcyclopropenone (DPC). The chain couples TRBV20-1 to TRBJ1-2, with D hard to call. The clonotype comes from a man in his forties with alopecia areata. Some clones in this sample may be carry-over from other donors' samples. CDR3 in amino acids: CSARDPGKGGYGYTF. The CDR3 DNA sequence: TGCAGTGCTAGAGATCCGGGGAAGGGTGGCTATGGCTACACCTTC.